Below are 30 T cell receptor beta chains sequenced from a single sample in a study of T cell changes during pregnancy in multiple sclerosis. Here immunoSEQ multiplex PCR was the method, and the copy in TCRdb shows in-frame clones only, minus some. The table shows approximately 93,000 clones, with more than 85% occurring only once. The starting material was peripheral blood, obtained in the first trimester of pregnancy. The receptor source for this set is a female donor in good health, enrolled as a control in a pregnancy study.

This chain connects TRBV7-8 to TRBJ2-3; the match to TRBD2 covers 7 bases. This CDR3 contains 16 residues. Germline trimming cut 1 base from V and 2 bases from J; bases unmatched to any gene: 6. CDR1 and CDR2 from the germline V gene are SGHVS and FQNEAQ. The CDR3 DNA follows: TGTGCCAGCAGCTTAGGCCGGACTAGGAACACAGATACGCAGTATTTT. Its protein product is CASSLGRTRNTDTQYF.

The chain joins TRBV15 to TRBJ1-6; D ambiguous. Germline lookup yields CDR1 LNHNV and CDR2 YYDKDF (reference sequence). CDR3 length: 15 amino acids. V lost 0 bases and J 7 bases, leaving 10 bases between the germline ends. CDR3 DNA: TGTGCCACCAGCAGAGATGATACAGAAAATTCACCCCTCCACTTT. It yields the protein CATSRDDTENSPLHF.

V is TRBV7-3 and J is TRBJ2-3, with TRBD1 matching 8 bases. CDR3 length: 15 residues. Germline CDR1 SGHTA, CDR2 FQGTGA. The J segment lost 4 bases and the V segment lost 5 bases, leaving 8 bases of the junction unmatched. The CDR3 DNA reads as TGTGCCAGCAGCGAAACTGACAGGGGCCCAGATACGCAGTATTTT. Its protein is CASSETDRGPDTQYF.

The gene calls are TRBV6-1 and TRBJ2-1, with TRBD1 identical over 8 bases. The CDR3 contains 15 residues. The V gene end was trimmed by 5 bases and the J gene end by 4 bases; junction bases not matched to a gene: 7. Germline CDR1 MNHNS, CDR2 SASEGT. In DNA form, the CDR3 reads TGTGCCAGCAGTCTTGACAGGGGCCTTTACAATGAGCAGTTCTTC. It is translated as CASSLDRGLYNEQFF.

The rearrangement uses TRBV4-1 and TRBJ2-5; 9 nucleotides line up with TRBD1. CDR3 length: 16 residues. Germline CDR1 is MGHRA and CDR2 is YSYEKL. The V gene end was trimmed by 4 bases and the J gene end by 2 bases; junction bases not matched to a gene: 8. DNA of the CDR3: TGCGCCAGCAGCCGGACGTGGGGGACAGGGCAAGAGACCCAGTACTTC. Its translation: CASSRTWGTGQETQYF.

The chain has TRBV15 and TRBJ2-7, with D possibly being TRBD1 (6 bases). CDR1 and CDR2 (germline): LNHNV, YYDKDF (reference sequence). This CDR3 contains 13 residues. V was clipped by 7 bases and J by 4 bases, with 14 bases between them. The CDR3 DNA follows: TGTGCCACCACCCCCGCACAGGGATACGAGCAGTACTTC. Amino acids: CATTPAQGYEQYF.

This sequence joins TRBV19 and TRBJ2-7, with TRBD2 matching 9 bases. Losses at the gene ends were 1 base for V and 1 base for J; bases not matched to a gene: 2. The CDR3 has 15 residues. CDR1 is LNHDA, CDR2 SQIVND, per germline (reference sequence). The CDR3 coding sequence is TGTGCCAGTAGTATAGGACTAGCGGCATCCTACGAGCAGTACTTC. Its protein product is CASSIGLAASYEQYF. Full variable domain (rest looked up from reference TRBV19 and TRBJ2-7): DGGITQSPKYLFRKEGQNVTLSCEQNLNHDAMYWYRQDPGQGLRLIYYSQIVNDFQKGDIAEGYSVSREKKESFPLTVTSAQKNPTAFYLCASSIGLAASYEQYFGPGTRLTVT.

V is TRBV18 and J is TRBJ1-1; D is undetermined. In germline, CDR1 is KGHSH, CDR2 LQKENI. The CDR3 covers 13 residues. The V end lost 6 bases, the J end lost 3 bases, and 11 bases lay between the germline ends. The CDR3 sequence: CASSRERDTEAFF. DNA for the CDR3: TGTGCCAGCTCCCGGGAGAGGGACACTGAAGCTTTCTTT.

There are a few counts of this clone. The chain couples TRBV4-1 to TRBJ1-1, with D uncertain. V was cut by 2 bases and J by 10 bases, with 11 bases left in between. The germline V gene has CDR1 MGHRA and CDR2 YSYEKL. The CDR3 has 12 amino acids. This chain's CDR3 is CASSQMASRAFF. Here the CDR3 DNA reads TGCGCCAGCAGCCAAATGGCAAGTCGAGCTTTCTTT.

The V and J genes are TRBV27 and TRBJ1-1; TRBD1 is a possible D gene (5 bases). Trimming removed 1 base at V and 1 base at J, with 13 bases between. CDR3 length: 16 residues. CDR1 is MNHEY and CDR2 is SMNVEV in the germline V gene (reference sequence). The CDR3 loop reads CASSLFPREANTEAFF. The CDR3 DNA is TGTGCCAGCAGTTTATTCCCCAGGGAGGCGAACACTGAAGCTTTCTTT.

This chain connects TRBV14 to TRBJ2-2, with 7 nucleotides matching TRBD1. The CDR3 spans 16 residues. The J segment lost 3 bases and the V segment lost 0 bases, leaving 4 bases of the junction unmatched. CDR1 SGHDN and CDR2 FVKESK come from the germline V gene. The CDR3 sequence is CASSQEGRGYTGELFF. In nucleotides, the CDR3 is TGTGCCAGCAGCCAAGAAGGCAGGGGGTACACCGGGGAGCTGTTTTTT.

The J gene is TRBJ2-1, the V gene TRBV7-9; possible D gene TRBD2, 5 bases. The length of the CDR3 is 16 residues. CDR1 is SEHNR and CDR2 is FQNEAQ in the germline V gene (reference sequence). The ends were cut back, 5 bases at V and 2 bases at J, with 16 bases in the middle. CDR3 in DNA: TGTGCCAGCAGCCATCCCAGTCAGCGGACCTACAATGAGCAGTTCTTC. It yields the protein CASSHPSQRTYNEQFF.

The rearrangement links TRBV19 to TRBJ2-7; TRBD2 matches at 11 bases. V lost 6 bases to trimming and J lost 6 bases; unmatched junction nucleotides: 19. The CDR3 runs to 18 residues. Germline values: CDR1 LNHDA, CDR2 SQIVND (reference sequence). The CDR3: CASRNTQLLAGGTAEQYF. The CDR3 bases are TGTGCCAGTAGAAACACTCAGCTTCTAGCGGGAGGCACCGCCGAGCAGTACTTC.

J is TRBJ2-7 and V is TRBV6-5; 9 bases are shared with TRBD1. Germline V lookup: CDR1 MNHEY, CDR2 SVGAGI. V was pared by 0 bases and J by 0 bases, with 3 bases of the junction left unmatched. The CDR3 has 16 amino acids. CDR3 region: CASSYSLTGGSYEQYF. The CDR3 nucleotides read TGTGCCAGCAGTTACTCTTTGACAGGGGGCTCCTACGAGCAGTACTTC.

The genes are TRBV18 and TRBJ2-7; tentatively, D is TRBD2 (6 bases). Germline values: CDR1 KGHSH, CDR2 LQKENI. The CDR3 has 16 residues. V shed 3 bases and J shed 2 bases, with 17 bases lying between them. CDR3 in DNA: TGTGCCAGCTCACCTGGCGGGACCATCAGAGCCTACGAGCAGTACTTC. Translating gives CASSPGGTIRAYEQYF.

V usage is TRBV7-2 and J usage is TRBJ1-2; D possibly corresponds to TRBD1 (6 bases). V shed 0 bases and J shed 13 bases, with 9 bases lying between them. Germline CDR1 and CDR2: SGHTA and FQGNSA. This CDR3 is 11 amino acids long. CDR3 DNA sequence: TGTGCCAGCAGCTTAGCGGGGGCAGGCACCTTC. Amino acid sequence: CASSLAGAGTF.

V usage is TRBV15 and J usage is TRBJ1-2; 7 nucleotides line up with TRBD1. Trimming cost V 3 bases and J 5 bases; bases outside gene matches: 9. The germline gives CDR1 LNHNV, CDR2 YYDKDF (reference sequence). CDR3 size: 15 residues. In DNA, the CDR3 is TGTGCCACCAGCAGTGATAGGGGGCGCGAGTATGGCTACACCTTC. As protein: CATSSDRGREYGYTF.

The chain uses TRBV5-1 and TRBJ2-1; TRBD1 matches 7 bases. V lost 4 bases to trimming and J lost 5 bases; unmatched junction nucleotides: 9. Germline-derived CDR1 and CDR2 are SGHRS and YFSETQ. This CDR3 spans 15 amino acids. The CDR3 DNA follows: TGCGCCAGCAGCCCCCCCTGGGGACAGAACAATGAGCAGTTCTTC. Amino acids: CASSPPWGQNNEQFF.

The genes are TRBV28 and TRBJ2-5; D remains unclear. The V and J ends lost 6 bases and 4 bases respectively, with 6 bases between them. CDR1 MDHEN and CDR2 SYDVKM come from the germline V gene. CDR3 size: 11 residues. CDR3 amino acids: CASRLGETQYF. CDR3 nucleotides: TGTGCCAGCAGGCTCGGAGAGACCCAGTACTTC.

As for this clone: Other DNA variants within this sample encode the same CDR3. The chain couples TRBV11-3 to TRBJ1-2, with TRBD1 matching over 7 bases. With 5 bases clipped from V and 4 bases from J, the junction kept 10 bases outside the gene matches. Looked up from germline, CDR1 is SGHNT and CDR2 is YENEEA. The CDR3 extends over 15 amino acids. The CDR3 sequence: CASSRCRDSIYGYTF. The CDR3 DNA reads TGTGCCAGCAGCAGATGCCGGGACAGTATCTATGGCTACACCTTC. Drawing the rest from reference TRBV11-3 and TRBJ1-2, the complete variable domain is EAGVVQSPRYKIIEKKQPVAFWCNPISGHNTLYWYLQNLGQGPELLIRYENEEAVDDSQLPKDRFSAERLKGVDSTLKIQPAELGDSAVYLCASSRCRDSIYGYTFGSGTRLTVV.

As concerns this clone: The same CDR3 arises from other DNA sequences in this sample as well. The V and J genes are TRBV30 and TRBJ1-5, with 7 positions matching TRBD1. With V trimmed by 4 bases and J by 1 base, 1 base remained unmatched. This CDR3 region has 13 residues. The V gene's germline CDR1 is GTSNPN and CDR2 SVGIG (reference sequence). CDR3 sequence: CAWNRGSNQPQHF. The CDR3 DNA is TGTGCCTGGAACAGGGGCAGCAATCAGCCCCAGCATTTT.

In nucleotides, the CDR3 is TGTGCCAGCAAGAAGGACAGCGGTAACTATGGCTACACCTTC. It encodes CASKKDSGNYGYTF. The chain carries TRBV6-1 and TRBJ1-2; a weak D match, TRBD1 (6 bases). The CDR3 spans 14 residues. With 7 bases removed from V and 1 base from J, the gap between germline ends came to 13 bases. Germline V gives CDR1 MNHNS, CDR2 SASEGT.

The CDR3 protein is CSVERGGETQYF. The CDR3 bases are TGCAGCGTTGAAAGGGGGGGGGAGACCCAGTACTTC. This chain uses TRBV29-1 with TRBJ2-5, with D possibly being TRBD2 (7 bases). Per the germline V gene, CDR1 is SQVTM and CDR2 is ANQGSEA. Trimming took off 2 bases at V and 5 bases at J, with 9 bases between the two ends. CDR3 length: 12 amino acids.

With regard to this clone: Sequence at one end of the junction differs from germline and may be a read error. V usage is TRBV7-2 and J usage is TRBJ2-7; D possibly corresponds to TRBD1 (5 bases). Germline values: CDR1 SGHTA, CDR2 FQGNSA. This CDR3 region has 13 residues. CDR3 nucleotide sequence: TGTGCCAGCAGCCTCAACCAGGGTTATGAGCCGTACTTC. Translation: CASSLNQGYEPYF.

The chain links TRBV27 to TRBJ1-2; D remains ambiguous. CDR3 length: 14 amino acids. V was clipped by 0 bases and J by 6 bases, with 11 bases between them. Germline CDR1 MNHEY, CDR2 SMNVEV (reference sequence). DNA of the CDR3: TGTGCCAGCAGTTTATCGGAGCGAGGGCATGGCTACACCTTC. This sequence encodes CASSLSERGHGYTF.

The gene calls are TRBV29-1 and TRBJ2-7; D may be TRBD2 (5 bases). CDR1 is SQVTM and CDR2 is ANQGSEA in the germline V gene. V dropped 1 base and J dropped 2 bases, with 18 bases sitting between them. The CDR3 consists of 16 residues. The CDR3 nucleotides are TGCAGCGTTGAAGTTGCGGGCCGCAACTCCCCCTACGAGCAGTACTTC. Protein product: CSVEVAGRNSPYEQYF.

The CDR3 sequence: CASSPEPGGTNEKLFF. The DNA for the CDR3 is TGTGCCAGCAGCCCGGAACCCGGCGGGACTAATGAAAAACTGTTTTTT. The chain carries TRBV5-6 and TRBJ1-4; D not certain. The germline V gene encodes CDR1 SGHDT and CDR2 YYEEEE. Between the trimmed V and J ends, which lost 4 bases and 2 bases, there was a span of 15 bases. CDR3 length: 16 amino acids.

J is TRBJ2-1 and V is TRBV14; possibly TRBD1 for D (6 bases). This CDR3 region has 13 residues. Germline CDR1 SGHDN, CDR2 FVKESK. Trimming took 3 bases from V and 10 from J, leaving 13 bases between them. CDR3 protein: CASSQTGPREQFF. For the CDR3, the DNA is TGTGCCAGCAGCCAGACAGGCCCCAGGGAGCAGTTCTTC. Based on the CDR3 plus reference TRBV14 and TRBJ2-1, the full variable domain is EAGVTQFPSHSVIEKGQTVTLRCDPISGHDNLYWYRRVMGKEIKFLLHFVKESKQDESGMPNNRFLAERTGGTYSTLKVQPAELEDSGVYFCASSQTGPREQFFGPGTRLTVL.

This clone has just a few counts. The V and J genes are TRBV5-8 and TRBJ1-6, with D unclear. The CDR3 is 14 amino acids. The V end was cut by 1 base, the J end by 6 bases, with 8 bases between. Germline V gene lookup returns CDR1 SGHTS and CDR2 YDEGEE. Here the CDR3 DNA reads TGTGCCAGCAGCTTGTACTTGTCTAATTCACCCCTCCACTTT. Translating it yields CASSLYLSNSPLHF. Looking up the rest from reference TRBV5-8 and TRBJ1-6 gives the full variable domain: EAGVTQSPTHLIKTRGQQATLRCSPISGHTSVYWYQQALGLGLQFLLWYDEGEERNRGNFPPRFSGRQFPNYSSELNVNALELEDSALYLCASSLYLSNSPLHFGNGTRLTVT.

The chain uses TRBV9 and TRBJ2-1; 9 nucleotides align to TRBD2. The CDR3 length is 16 residues. Germline V lookup: CDR1 SGDLS, CDR2 YYNGEE. V shed 3 bases and J 8 bases; nucleotides not matched to a gene: 12. The CDR3 protein is CASSESGGGALDEQFF. The DNA for the CDR3 is TGTGCCAGCAGCGAATCGGGCGGGGGGGCCCTAGATGAGCAGTTCTTC.